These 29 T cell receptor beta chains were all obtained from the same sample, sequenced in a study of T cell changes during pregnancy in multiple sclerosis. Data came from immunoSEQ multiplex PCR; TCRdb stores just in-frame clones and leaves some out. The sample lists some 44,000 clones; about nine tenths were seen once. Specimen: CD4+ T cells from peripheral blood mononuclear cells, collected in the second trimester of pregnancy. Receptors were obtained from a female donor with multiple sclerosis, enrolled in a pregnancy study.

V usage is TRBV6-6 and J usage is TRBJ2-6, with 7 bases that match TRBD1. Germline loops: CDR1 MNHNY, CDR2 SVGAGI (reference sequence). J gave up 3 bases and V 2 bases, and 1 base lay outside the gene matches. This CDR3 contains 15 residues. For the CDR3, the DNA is TGTGCCAGCAGTTACACAGGGGATGGGGCCAACGTCCTGACTTTC. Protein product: CASSYTGDGANVLTF.

CDR3 nucleotide sequence: TGTGCCAGCACCTCACGGGCCCGACTAGCGGGAGGTCAGGACTCCTACGAGCAGTACTTC. This encodes CASTSRARLAGGQDSYEQYF. The chain has TRBV28 and TRBJ2-7; 13 bases are a match to TRBD2. The germline gives CDR1 MDHEN, CDR2 SYDVKM. The CDR3 is 20 amino acids. The trim removed 7 bases at V and 0 bases at J, leaving 18 bases unmatched.

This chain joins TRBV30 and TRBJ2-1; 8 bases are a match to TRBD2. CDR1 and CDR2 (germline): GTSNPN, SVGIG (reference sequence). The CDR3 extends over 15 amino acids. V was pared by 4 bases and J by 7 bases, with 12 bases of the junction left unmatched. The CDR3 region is CAWKKPGGPNNEQFF. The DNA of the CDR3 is TGTGCCTGGAAAAAACCGGGAGGGCCCAATAATGAGCAGTTCTTC.

Written as DNA, the CDR3 is TGTGCCAGCAGCCAGGGGACTAGCGGTAGCACAGATACGCAGTATTTT. It yields the protein CASSQGTSGSTDTQYF. This rearrangement joins TRBV11-3 to TRBJ2-3, with 11 bases aligning to TRBD2. Germline V lookup: CDR1 SGHNT, CDR2 YENEEA. J was trimmed by 0 bases and V by 5 bases; bases with no gene match: 4. This CDR3 region has 16 residues.

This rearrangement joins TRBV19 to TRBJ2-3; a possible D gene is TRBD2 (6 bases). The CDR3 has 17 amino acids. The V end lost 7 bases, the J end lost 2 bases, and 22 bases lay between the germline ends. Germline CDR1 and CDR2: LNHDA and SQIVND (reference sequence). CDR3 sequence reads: CASTRGAAGRTTDTQYF. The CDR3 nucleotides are TGTGCCAGTACACGGGGCGCGGCGGGGAGGACCACAGATACGCAGTATTTT.

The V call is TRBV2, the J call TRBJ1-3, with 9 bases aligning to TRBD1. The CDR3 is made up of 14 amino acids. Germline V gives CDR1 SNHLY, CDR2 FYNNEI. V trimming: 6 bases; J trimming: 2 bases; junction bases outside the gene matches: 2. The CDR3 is CASSRDRAGNTIYF. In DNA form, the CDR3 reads TGTGCCAGCAGCAGGGACAGGGCTGGAAACACCATATATTTT.

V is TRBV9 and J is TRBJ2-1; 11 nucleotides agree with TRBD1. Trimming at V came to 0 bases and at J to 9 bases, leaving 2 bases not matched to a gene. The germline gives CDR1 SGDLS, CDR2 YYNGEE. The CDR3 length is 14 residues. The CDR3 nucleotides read TGTGCCAGCAGCGTAGGGGGACAGGGGGGTGAGCAGTTCTTC. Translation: CASSVGGQGGEQFF. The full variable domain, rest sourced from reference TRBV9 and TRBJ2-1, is DSGVTQTPKHLITATGQRVTLRCSPRSGDLSVYWYQQSLDQGLQFLIQYYNGEERAKGNILERFSAQQFPDLHSELNLSSLELGDSALYFCASSVGGQGGEQFFGPGTRLTVL.

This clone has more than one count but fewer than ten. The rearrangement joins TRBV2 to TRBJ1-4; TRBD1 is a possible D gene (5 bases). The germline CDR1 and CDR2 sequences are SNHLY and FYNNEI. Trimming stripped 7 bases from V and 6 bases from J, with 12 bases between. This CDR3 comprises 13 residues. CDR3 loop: CASKRGGDEKLFF. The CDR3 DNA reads TGTGCCAGCAAGAGGGGAGGCGATGAAAAACTGTTTTTT.

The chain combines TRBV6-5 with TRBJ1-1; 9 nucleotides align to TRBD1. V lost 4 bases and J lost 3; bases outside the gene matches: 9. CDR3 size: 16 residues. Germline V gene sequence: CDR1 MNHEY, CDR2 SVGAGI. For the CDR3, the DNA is TGTGCCAGCAGTTCGCGGACAGGGGTAGGGTACACTGAAGCTTTCTTT. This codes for CASSSRTGVGYTEAFF.

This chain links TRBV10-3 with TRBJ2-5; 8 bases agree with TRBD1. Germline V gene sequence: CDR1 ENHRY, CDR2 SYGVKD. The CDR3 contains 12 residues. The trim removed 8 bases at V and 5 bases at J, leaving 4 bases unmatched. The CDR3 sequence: CAIGQGAETQYF. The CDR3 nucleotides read TGTGCCATCGGGCAGGGGGCGGAGACCCAGTACTTC.

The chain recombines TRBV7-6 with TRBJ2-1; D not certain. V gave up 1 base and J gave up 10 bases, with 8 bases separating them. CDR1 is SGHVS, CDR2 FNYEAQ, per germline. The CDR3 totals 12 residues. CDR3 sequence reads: CASSLVAREQFF. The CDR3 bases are TGTGCCAGCAGCTTAGTGGCACGCGAGCAGTTCTTC.

CDR3 residues: CASSQYNEQFF. The CDR3 DNA follows: TGTGCCAGCAGTCAATACAATGAGCAGTTCTTC. The chain links TRBV6-5 to TRBJ2-1; D uncertain. This CDR3 region has 11 residues. Germline V lookup: CDR1 MNHEY, CDR2 SVGAGI. The V end lost 5 bases, the J end lost 4 bases, and 3 bases lay between the germline ends.

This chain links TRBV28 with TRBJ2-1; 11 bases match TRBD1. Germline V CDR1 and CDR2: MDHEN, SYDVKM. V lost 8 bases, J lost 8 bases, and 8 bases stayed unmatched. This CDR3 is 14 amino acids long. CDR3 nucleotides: TGTGCCAGCGGGACAGGGGGTATTCGCGATGAGCAGTTCTTC. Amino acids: CASGTGGIRDEQFF. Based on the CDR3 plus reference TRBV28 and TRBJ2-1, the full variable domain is DVKVTQSSRYLVKRTGEKVFLECVQDMDHENMFWYRQDPGLGLRLIYFSYDVKMKEKGDIPEGYSVSREKKERFSLILESASTNQTSMYLCASGTGGIRDEQFFGPGTRLTVL.

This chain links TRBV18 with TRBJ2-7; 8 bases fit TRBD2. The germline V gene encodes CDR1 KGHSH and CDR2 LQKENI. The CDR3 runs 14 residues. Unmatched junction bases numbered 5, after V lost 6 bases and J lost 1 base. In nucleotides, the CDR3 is TGTGCCAGCTCTCCGGGACTAGGTTCCTACGAGCAGTACTTC. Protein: CASSPGLGSYEQYF.

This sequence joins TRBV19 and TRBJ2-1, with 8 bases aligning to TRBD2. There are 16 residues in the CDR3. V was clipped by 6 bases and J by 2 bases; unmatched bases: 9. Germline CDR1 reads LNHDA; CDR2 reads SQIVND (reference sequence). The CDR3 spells CASREGLASPYNEQFF. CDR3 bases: TGTGCCAGTAGAGAAGGACTAGCATCCCCCTACAATGAGCAGTTCTTC.

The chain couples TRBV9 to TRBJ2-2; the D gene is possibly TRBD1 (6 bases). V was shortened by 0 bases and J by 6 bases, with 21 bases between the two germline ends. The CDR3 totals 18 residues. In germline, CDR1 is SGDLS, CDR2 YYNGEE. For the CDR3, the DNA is TGTGCCAGCAGCGTAGGTAGTATGATGGACAGAAAGGCCGGGGAGCTGTTTTTT. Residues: CASSVGSMMDRKAGELFF.

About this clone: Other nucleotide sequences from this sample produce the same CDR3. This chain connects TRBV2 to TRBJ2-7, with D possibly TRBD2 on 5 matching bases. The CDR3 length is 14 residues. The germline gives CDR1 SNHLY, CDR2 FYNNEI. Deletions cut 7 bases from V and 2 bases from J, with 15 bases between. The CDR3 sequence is CASTGRGLPYEQYF. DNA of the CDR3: TGTGCCAGCACCGGAAGAGGGTTACCCTACGAGCAGTACTTC.

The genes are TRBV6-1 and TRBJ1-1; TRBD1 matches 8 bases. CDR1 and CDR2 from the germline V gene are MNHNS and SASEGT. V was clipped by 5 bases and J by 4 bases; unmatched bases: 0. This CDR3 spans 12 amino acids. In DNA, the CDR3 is TGTGCCAGCAGTACAGGGGGCACTGAAGCTTTCTTT. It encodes CASSTGGTEAFF.

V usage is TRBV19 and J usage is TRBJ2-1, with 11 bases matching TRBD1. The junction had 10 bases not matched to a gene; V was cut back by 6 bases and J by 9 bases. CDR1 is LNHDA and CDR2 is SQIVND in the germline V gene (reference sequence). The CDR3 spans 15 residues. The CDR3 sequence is CASSLDRGLEVEQFF. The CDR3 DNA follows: TGTGCCAGTAGCCTGGACAGGGGGCTCGAGGTTGAGCAGTTCTTC.

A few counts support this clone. The CDR3 sequence: CATTGTGNGNTEAFF. CDR3 sequence (DNA): TGCGCCACCACCGGGACAGGCAACGGTAACACTGAAGCTTTCTTT. The chain couples TRBV5-1 to TRBJ1-1; 8 bases map to TRBD1. This CDR3 is 15 amino acids long. CDR1 is SGHRS, CDR2 YFSETQ, per germline. Losses at the gene ends were 9 bases for V and 2 bases for J; bases not matched to a gene: 12.

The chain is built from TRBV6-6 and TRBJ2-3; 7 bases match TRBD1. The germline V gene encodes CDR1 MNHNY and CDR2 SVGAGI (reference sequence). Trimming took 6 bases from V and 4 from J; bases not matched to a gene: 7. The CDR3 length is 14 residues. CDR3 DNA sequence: TGTGCCAGCAGATTGACAGGGTTGGCAGATACGCAGTATTTT. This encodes CASRLTGLADTQYF.

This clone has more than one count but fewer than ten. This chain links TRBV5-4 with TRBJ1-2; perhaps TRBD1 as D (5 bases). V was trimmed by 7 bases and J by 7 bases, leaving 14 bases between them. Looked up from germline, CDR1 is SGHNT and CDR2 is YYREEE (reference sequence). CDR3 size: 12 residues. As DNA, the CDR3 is TGTGCCAGCTACCTTCGGGGGGGTGGCTACACCTTC. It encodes CASYLRGGGYTF.

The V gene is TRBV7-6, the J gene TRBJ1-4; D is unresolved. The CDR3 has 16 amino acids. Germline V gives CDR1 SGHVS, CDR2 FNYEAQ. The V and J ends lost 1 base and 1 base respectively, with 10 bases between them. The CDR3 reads CASSLGSPGTNEKLFF. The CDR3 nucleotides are TGTGCCAGCAGCTTAGGGTCGCCAGGAACTAATGAAAAACTGTTTTTT.

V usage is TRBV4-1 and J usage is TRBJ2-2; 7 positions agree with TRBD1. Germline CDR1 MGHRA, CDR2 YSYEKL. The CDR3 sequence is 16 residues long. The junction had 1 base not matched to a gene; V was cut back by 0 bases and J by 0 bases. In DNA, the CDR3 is TGCGCCAGCAGCCAAGATGGGACAGCGAACACCGGGGAGCTGTTTTTT. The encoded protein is CASSQDGTANTGELFF.

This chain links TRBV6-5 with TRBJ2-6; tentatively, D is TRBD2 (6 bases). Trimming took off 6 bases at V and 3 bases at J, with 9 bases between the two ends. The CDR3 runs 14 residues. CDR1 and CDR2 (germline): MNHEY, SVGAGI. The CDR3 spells CASRRDFGANVLTF. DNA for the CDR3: TGTGCCAGCAGAAGGGACTTTGGGGCCAACGTCCTGACTTTC.

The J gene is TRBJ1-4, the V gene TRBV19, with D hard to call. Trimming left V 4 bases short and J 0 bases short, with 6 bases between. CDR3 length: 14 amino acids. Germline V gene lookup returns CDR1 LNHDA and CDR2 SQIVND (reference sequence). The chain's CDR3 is CASSTFTTNEKLFF. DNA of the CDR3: TGTGCCAGTAGTACCTTTACAACTAATGAAAAACTGTTTTTT.

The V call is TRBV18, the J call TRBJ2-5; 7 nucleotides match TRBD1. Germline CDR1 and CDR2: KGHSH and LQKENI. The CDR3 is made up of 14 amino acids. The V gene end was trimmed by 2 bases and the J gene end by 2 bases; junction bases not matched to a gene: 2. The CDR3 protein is CASSPLGQQETQYF. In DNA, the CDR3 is TGTGCCAGCTCACCATTGGGACAGCAAGAGACCCAGTACTTC. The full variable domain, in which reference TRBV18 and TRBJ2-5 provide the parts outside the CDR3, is NAGVMQNPRHLVRRRGQEARLRCSPMKGHSHVYWYRQLPEEGLKFMVYLQKENIIDESGMPKERFSAEFPKEGPSILRIQQVVRGDSAAYFCASSPLGQQETQYFGPGTRLLVL.

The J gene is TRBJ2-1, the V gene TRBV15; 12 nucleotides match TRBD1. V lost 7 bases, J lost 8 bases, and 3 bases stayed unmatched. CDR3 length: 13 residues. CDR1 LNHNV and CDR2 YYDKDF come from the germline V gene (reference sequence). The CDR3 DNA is TGTGCCACCACCCGGGACAGGGGGCATGAGCAGTTCTTC. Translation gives CATTRDRGHEQFF.

CDR3 sequence (DNA): TGTGCCAGCAGCTTGGTTAAGGCGGGTGGGCCCTACAATGAGCAGTTCTTC. Translated, it gives CASSLVKAGGPYNEQFF. This chain connects TRBV12-1 to TRBJ2-1; the table's D call, TRBD2, has no DNA check behind it. TRBV12-1 corresponds to a pseudogene. The CDR3 totals 17 residues.